This entry features one TCR beta chain sequence. Its antigen is undetermined. The data were taken from a study of OX40 agonist ivuxolimab in advanced cancers. Study summary: Administration of intravenous ivuxolimab to patients occurred every 2 weeks at 0.01 to 10 mg/kg.

Germline V lookup: CDR1 SGHAT, CDR2 FQNNGV. Trimming removed 3 bases at V and 1 base at J, with 13 bases between. The CDR3 has 15 amino acids. Measured with immunoSEQ multiplex PCR; TCRdb has only the in-frame clones, and not every one. The sample lists under 85,000 clones, nearly 95% seen once, with roughly 6.4% in the top ten. Study-level findings and limits: Both CD4+ and CD8+ T cell populations in blood had undergone clonal expansion by week 6 at 0.1 to 3.0 mg/kg. There were also nonresponders showing low normalized T-cell clonal expansion. CD8+ T cells (on average) carried more expanded clones than CD4+ T cells.

The material sequenced was CD4+ or CD8+ T cells sorted from blood, taken in a trial of the OX40 agonist ivuxolimab. The chain uses TRBV11-2 and TRBJ2-7, with no clear D. The receptor was derived from an adult with an advanced solid tumor such as melanoma, head and neck, liver or kidney cancer. CDR3: CASSLVFDTSYEQYF. CDR3 nucleotides: TGTGCCAGCAGCTTGGTGTTCGACACTTCCTACGAGCAGTACTTC. Based on the CDR3 plus reference TRBV11-2 and TRBJ2-7, the full variable domain is EAGVAQSPRYKIIEKRQSVAFWCNPISGHATLYWYQQILGQGPKLLIQFQNNGVVDDSQLPKDRFSAERLKGVDSTLKIQPAKLEDSAVYLCASSLVFDTSYEQYFGPGTRLTVT.